This T cell receptor (beta chain) comes out of a study of blood T cell repertoires in COVID-19 (dated by TCRdb to the early 2020s). For the study in its entirety: The collaborator samples originated in the United States, Italy and Spain and spanned the acute and convalescent phases of COVID-19. Samples were obtained from the ongoing ImmuneRACE study (first 160 participants) and from over a thousand subjects provided by 6 global collaborators. The repertoires were made available in a free public database intended to serve as a resource for research on the immune response to SARS-CoV-2. Sample metadata almost always included a de-identified subject ID, COVID-19 status, age in years and sex. HLA class I and class II types, where available, came from metadata supplied by the sample provider rather than from assay-based typing. Subjects who had been exposed to COVID-19, were actively infected with it, or had recovered from it provided the deeply sampled blood TCRbeta repertoires that made up the dataset. The prospective study material was composed of cDNA or gDNA derived from T cells, B-cell-depleted T cells, or PBMCs. Study-level results and caveats: Clinical and demographic metadata were provided uncurated, with the amount varying by source and participant.

TCRbeta CDR3 regions were amplified from genomic DNA using the immunoSEQ Assay, a bias-controlled multiplex PCR. Per the source publication's procedure: Within the assay, amplification of reference gene primers was used to estimate how many nucleated cells each sample contained. To quantify the absolute abundance of each unique TCRbeta CDR3 rearrangement, sequence reads were collapsed and filtered. For each sample, productive Simpson clonality was calculated as the square root of Simpson's diversity index over productive rearrangements. The clones in this table, taken by TCRdb from immuneACCESS, are in-frame only. Not every clone is retained; where verified, under half of the shortfall comes from an unresolved V gene, and the cause of the rest is unknown. Clonal size and the V and J genes are those of that table, whereas D and trimming came from the DNA. The sample records 270,000 or so clones, roughly 84% of which are singletons. Of the sample, under 7% is held by the ten largest clones.

Participants in the prospective study were aged about 18 to 90 years, lived in about two dozen United States geographic areas, and enrolled through a virtual design. In the prospective study, cohorts were assigned on the basis of participant-reported clinical history obtained from a screening survey and a study questionnaire. Exposed participants had been in contact with someone with a PCR-confirmed or clinician-diagnosed COVID-19 case within 2 weeks of study entry. In the prospective study, whole blood, serum and a nasopharyngeal or oropharyngeal swab were collected from each participant by mobile phlebotomists. Additional blood draws and questionnaires over an approximately 2-month period could optionally be provided by prospective study participants. Blood samples from the prospective study were shipped frozen or at room temperature prior to DNA extraction. Turning to this clone: There is no known antigen for this receptor. Base qualities are not recorded, but no much larger clone differs from it by a single base.

The source of this sequence is a woman between 45 and 65 years old who had been exposed to COVID-19. The specimen sequenced was PBMCs or T cells enriched from blood (not recorded which).

CDR3 loop: CASSIEGANVLTF. At the DNA level, the sequence is TGTGCCAGTAGCATTGAGGGGGCCAACGTCCTGACTTTC. This sequence uses TRBV19 and TRBJ2-6, with no reliable assignment of the D segment. V gives up 6 bases and J gives up 4 bases, and the segment between their germline ends measures 7 bases. The cysteine opens and the phenylalanine closes a CDR3 of 13 amino acids. Here the CDR3 DNA is all that survives: 39 bases in frame from base 1. Via the germline V gene (reference sequence), CDR1 is LNHDA and CDR2 SQIVND. Supplemented by the reference TRBV19 and TRBJ2-6 proteins around the CDR3, the complete variable domain is DGGITQSPKYLFRKEGQNVTLSCEQNLNHDAMYWYRQDPGQGLRLIYYSQIVNDFQKGDIAEGYSVSREKKESFPLTVTSAQKNPTAFYLCASSIEGANVLTFGAGSRLTVL.